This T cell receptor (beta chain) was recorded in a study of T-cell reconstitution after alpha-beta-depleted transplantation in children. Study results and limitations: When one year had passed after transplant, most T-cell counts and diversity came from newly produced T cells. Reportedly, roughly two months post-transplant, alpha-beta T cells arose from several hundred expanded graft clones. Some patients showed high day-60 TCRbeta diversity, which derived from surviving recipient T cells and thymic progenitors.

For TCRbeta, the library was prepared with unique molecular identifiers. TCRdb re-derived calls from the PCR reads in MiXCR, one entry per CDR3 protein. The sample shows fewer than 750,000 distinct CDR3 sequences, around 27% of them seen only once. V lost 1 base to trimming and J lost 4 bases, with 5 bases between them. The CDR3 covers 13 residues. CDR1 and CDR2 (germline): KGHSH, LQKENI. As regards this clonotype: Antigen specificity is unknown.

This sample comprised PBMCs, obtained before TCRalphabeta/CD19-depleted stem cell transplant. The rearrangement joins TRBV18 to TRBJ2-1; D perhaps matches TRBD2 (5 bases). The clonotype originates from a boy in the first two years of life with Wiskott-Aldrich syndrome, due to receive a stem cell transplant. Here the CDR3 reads CASSPQRYNEQFF. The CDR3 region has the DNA TGTGCCAGCTCACCACAGCGGTACAATGAGCAGTTCTTC. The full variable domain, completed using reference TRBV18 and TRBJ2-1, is NAGVMQNPRHLVRRRGQEARLRCSPMKGHSHVYWYRQLPEEGLKFMVYLQKENIIDESGMPKERFSAEFPKEGPSILRIQQVVRGDSAAYFCASSPQRYNEQFFGPGTRLTVL.